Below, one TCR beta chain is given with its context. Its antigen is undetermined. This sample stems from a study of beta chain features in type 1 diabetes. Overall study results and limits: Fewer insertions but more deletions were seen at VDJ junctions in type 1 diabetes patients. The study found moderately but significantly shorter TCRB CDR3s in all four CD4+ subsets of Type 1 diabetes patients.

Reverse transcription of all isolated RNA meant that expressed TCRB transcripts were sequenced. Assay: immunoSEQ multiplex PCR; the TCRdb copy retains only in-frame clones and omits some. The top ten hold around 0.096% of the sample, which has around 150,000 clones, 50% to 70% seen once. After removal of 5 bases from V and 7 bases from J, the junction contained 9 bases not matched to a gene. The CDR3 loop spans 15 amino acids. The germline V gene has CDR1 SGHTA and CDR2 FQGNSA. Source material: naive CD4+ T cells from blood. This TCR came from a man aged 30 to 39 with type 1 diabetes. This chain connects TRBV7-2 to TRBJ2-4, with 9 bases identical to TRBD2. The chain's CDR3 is CASSETLAGINIQYF. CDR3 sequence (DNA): TGTGCCAGCAGCGAGACGCTAGCGGGGATTAACATTCAGTACTTC. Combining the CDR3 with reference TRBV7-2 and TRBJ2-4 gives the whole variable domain GAGVSQSPSNKVTEKGKDVELRCDPISGHTALYWYRQSLGQGLEFLIYFQGNSAPDKSGLPSDRFSAERTGGSVSTLTIQRTQQEDSAVYLCASSETLAGINIQYFGAGTRLSVL.